This T cell receptor beta chain came from a study of cytomegalovirus exposure and HLA in healthy donors. Whole-study results and caveats: Researchers reported from a later analysis that most CMV-associated TCR beta chains appeared HLA-restricted. Presence/absence analyses assumed roughly uniform sequencing depth across donors, which may not hold.

Worth noting for this clone: The antigen is undetermined.

The V gene's germline CDR1 is MDHEN and CDR2 SYDVKM. The CDR3 runs to 17 residues. The ends were cut back, 5 bases at V and 0 bases at J, with 17 bases in the middle. PCR involved 60 Vbeta and 13 Jbeta primers. Libraries were prepared by immunoSEQ multiplex PCR; TCRdb keeps only in-frame clonotypes and omits some of them. This repertoire includes around 130,000 clones. The sample consisted of PBMCs. The source of this sequence is a woman aged 60-75 years in good health and CMV-seronegative. The chain joins TRBV28 to TRBJ1-5, with a tentative D call TRBD1 (5 bases). The CDR3 loop is CASSPPTGGISNQPQHF. CDR3 DNA: TGTGCCAGCAGTCCTCCTACCGGGGGAATTAGCAATCAGCCCCAGCATTTT. The whole variable domain, filled in from reference TRBV28 and TRBJ1-5, reads DVKVTQSSRYLVKRTGEKVFLECVQDMDHENMFWYRQDPGLGLRLIYFSYDVKMKEKGDIPEGYSVSREKKERFSLILESASTNQTSMYLCASSPPTGGISNQPQHFGDGTRLSIL.